This T cell receptor (beta chain) was obtained from a study of Tregs in tolerant kidney transplant recipients. Study-level information: Recipient PBMCs carried a CFSE label and met irradiated graft donor PBMCs for over 5 days before FACS sorting.

The CDR3 totals 11 residues. V was clipped by 4 bases and J by 11 bases, with 11 bases between them. CDR1 SNHLY and CDR2 FYNNEI come from the germline V gene. Turning to this clone: Its antigen remains unknown.

Study outcomes and limitations: Few patients were studied, so findings need validation in larger groups. Activated donor B cell expansion appeared to reveal the most relevant donor-specific TCRbeta repertoire. No direct test of biological reproducibility was done here.

Sequencing was performed with immunoSEQ multiplex PCR; in TCRdb, only in-frame clones are kept and a portion is missing. In the table there are about 8,600 clones, around half of which are singletons. The J gene is TRBJ1-1, the V gene TRBV2, with a possible D match to TRBD1 (5 bases). This receptor was taken from a human donor in good health. The sequenced sample consisted of CD4+ T cells from blood cultured with allogeneic cells. The CDR3: CASSAEGPAFF. The DNA for the CDR3 is TGTGCCAGCAGTGCGGAGGGACCCGCTTTCTTT.